This T cell receptor beta chain appears in the sequencing data of a study of T-cell memory formation after mild COVID-19 (dated by TCRdb to the early 2020s). For the wider study: Most TCR sequence clusters were specific to one of the two donors. The cohort was made up of two young adult volunteers, one female and one male, who were previously healthy. In a couple of donors, T-cell clones that expanded and contracted after mild COVID-19 were followed by sequencing TCRalpha and TCRbeta repertoires longitudinally.

The CDR3 spans 16 residues, from the cysteine through the phenylalanine. CDR3 DNA only is kept here, 48 bases in frame from base 1. Trimming at the junction amounts to 4 bases on V and 0 bases on J, and the germline ends lie 15 bases apart. As encoded in the germline V gene, CDR1 is LGHNA while CDR2 is YNFKEQ. With regard to this clonotype: This receptor's antigen is unknown. Per-nucleotide qualities are absent, and no much larger clonotype sits a single base away.

The sequencer listed for this sample is Illumina NovaSeq 6000. TCRalpha and TCRbeta cDNA libraries were constructed by 5'RACE with constant-segment primers, with sample barcodes and unique molecular identifiers being introduced. RNA was extracted from every sample with Trizol reagent. Amplification of the libraries took two PCR steps, and the second step added a second sample barcode plus Illumina TruSeq adapters. Sequencing of the libraries was done on an Illumina NovaSeq, producing 2 x 150 bp paired-end reads. For the original study's pipeline: Reads were demultiplexed and collapsed into UMI-guided consensus sequences with migec v1.2.7. Using mixcr v2.1.11, the UMI consensuses were aligned to TRA and TRB V and J templates and assembled into clonotypes. A clonotype was counted as expanded or contracted only when both edgeR and NoisET called the clonotype significant, with the noise models trained on biological replicates. For edgeR calls, the cutoffs were a false discovery rate-adjusted p below 0.01 and a log2 fold-change threshold of 1. As an exploratory analysis of dynamics, PCA with hierarchical clustering was applied to max-normalized trajectories of the 1000 most abundant clonotypes. Separately sequenced CD4+ and CD8+ repertoires were used to assign the CD4 or CD8 phenotype of responding clones. The public reads were quality trimmed at Q25 with fastp and then assembled into clones with MiXCR by TCRdb, keeping productive beta chains. Each CDR3 protein gets just one entry, which takes the most common genes and DNA from the rows behind it. V and J calls and clone size were set by TCRdb, not the authors. Across this sample there are about 360,000 distinct CDR3 sequences, with around an eighth seen only once. The ten largest clonotypes hold around a fifth of the sample.

Paper-wide results and their limitations: The second-wave clones that peaked on day 37 were not confirmed to be SARS-CoV-2 specific. The detection of some responding clones in pre-infection memory suggests that pre-existing cross-reactive memory T cells joined the SARS-CoV-2 response. From day 15 to 85, contracting clones showed balanced CD4/CD8 phenotypes, whereas a second wave of clones that expanded from day 15 to 37 leaned towards CD4+. Contracting CD4+ clones appeared mostly in the CM and EM memory subsets, whereas CD8+ clones were enriched in EMRA. Only a couple of mild cases were covered by the study, and larger cohorts that include severe cases with pre-infection samples were considered necessary.

Ficoll-Paque density gradient centrifugation was the method used to isolate PBMCs. Rearrangement joined TRBV4-2 to TRBJ1-1, with an unclear D gene assignment. This receptor was taken from a man aged 18-30 years who had mild COVID-19 (a few samples of this study predate the infection). The sample titles of this study are shuffled in the database, so cell type and time point are left out; the donor was told from shared clones. The specimen was PBMCs or a T cell subset sorted from them (not recorded which). The CDR3 here reads CASSRHRETLNTEAFF. At the DNA level, the sequence is TGTGCCAGCAGCCGTCATCGCGAGACACTGAACACTGAAGCTTTCTTT.